The 18 T cell receptor beta chains listed next were all sequenced from one sample in a study of blood T cell repertoires in COVID-19. Data came from immunoSEQ multiplex PCR; TCRdb stores just in-frame clones and leaves some out. Seen here are 190,000 or so clones, around 81% observed once, and the top ten hold 0.95%. Sequenced input: peripheral blood. The receptors come from a man between 60 and 70 years old with COVID-19, enrolled during active disease.

This chain joins TRBV27 and TRBJ2-2; D is perhaps TRBD1 (7 bases). V lost 4 bases and J lost 6, with 15 bases in between. CDR3 length equals 15 residues. Germline CDR1 and CDR2: MNHEY and SMNVEV (reference sequence). The CDR3 region is CASSSRGRGAGELFF. The CDR3 coding sequence is TGTGCCAGCAGTTCTAGGGGGCGCGGGGCCGGGGAGCTGTTTTTT.

The rearrangement uses TRBV7-2 and TRBJ1-4, with D possibly TRBD1 on 5 matching bases. This CDR3 has 14 amino acids. Trimming stripped 5 bases from V and 8 bases from J, with 15 bases between. Germline CDR1 reads SGHTA; CDR2 reads FQGNSA. As DNA, the CDR3 is TGTGCCAGCAGCCGGGACTCCCTGGGGGAAAAACTGTTTTTT. Amino acid sequence: CASSRDSLGEKLFF.

This clone was detected only once. V and J are TRBV29-1 and TRBJ1-2, with 7 bases identical to TRBD1. Per germline, CDR1 SQVTM and CDR2 ANQGSEA. There are 12 residues in the CDR3. The V segment lost 2 bases and the J segment 4 bases; nucleotides outside the gene matches: 1. The CDR3 loop is CSVERTGYGYTF. CDR3 DNA: TGCAGCGTTGAAAGGACAGGCTATGGCTACACCTTC.

This rearrangement joins TRBV30 to TRBJ2-7, with 12 bases aligning to TRBD1. Germline lookup yields CDR1 GTSNPN and CDR2 SVGIG (reference sequence). This CDR3 has 15 residues. V lost 1 base and J lost 3; bases outside the gene matches: 4. Here the CDR3 reads CAWSGGDRGLYEQYF. In nucleotides, the CDR3 is TGTGCCTGGAGTGGGGGGGACAGGGGGCTCTACGAGCAGTACTTC.

This clone was counted a single time. The chain couples TRBV12-5 to TRBJ2-5, with no clear D. The CDR3 has 12 residues. Deletions cut 7 bases from V and 0 bases from J, with 6 bases between. Per the germline V gene, CDR1 is LGHNT and CDR2 is FRNRAP. The CDR3 DNA reads TGTGCTAGTGCCCGGGACCAAGAGACCCAGTACTTC. This translates into CASARDQETQYF. Full variable domain (remainder filled in from reference TRBV12-5 and TRBJ2-5): DARVTQTPRHKVTEMGQEVTMRCQPILGHNTVFWYRQTMMQGLELLAYFRNRAPLDDSGMPKDRFSAEMPDATLATLKIQPSEPRDSAVYFCASARDQETQYFGPGTRLLVL.

The chain uses TRBV19 and TRBJ2-4; perhaps TRBD2 as D (5 bases). The CDR3 sequence is 15 residues long. V dropped 5 bases and J dropped 7 bases, with 18 bases sitting between them. The germline CDR1 and CDR2 sequences are LNHDA and SQIVND (reference sequence). CDR3 in amino acids: CASSPRRPAENIQYF. CDR3 bases: TGTGCCAGTAGTCCCCGGAGACCAGCGGAGAACATTCAGTACTTC.

DNA of the CDR3: TGTGCCAGCAGCGTGCGGAGTTTTGGCGGGGAGCTGTTTTTT. As protein: CASSVRSFGGELFF. The V and J genes are TRBV9 and TRBJ2-2; unclear D gene. Germline values: CDR1 SGDLS, CDR2 YYNGEE. CDR3 length equals 14 residues. V was pared by 2 bases and J by 7 bases, with 12 bases between.

This chain connects TRBV18 to TRBJ2-5, with 9 bases aligning to TRBD1. Germline assignment: CDR1 KGHSH and CDR2 LQKENI. V lost 4 bases, J lost 0 bases, and 3 bases stayed unmatched. This CDR3 is built from 15 residues. The DNA of the CDR3 is TGTGCCAGCTCACTAGGGACAGGGTACCAAGAGACCCAGTACTTC. Its translation: CASSLGTGYQETQYF.

This chain connects TRBV7-9 to TRBJ1-4; 7 positions agree with TRBD1. The germline V gene has CDR1 SEHNR and CDR2 FQNEAQ (reference sequence). The CDR3 consists of 13 residues. Trimming cost V 5 bases and J 7 bases; bases outside gene matches: 4. This chain's CDR3 is CASSLRDSEKLFF. The CDR3, as DNA: TGTGCCAGCAGCCTACGGGACAGTGAAAAACTGTTTTTT.

The chain joins TRBV5-1 to TRBJ2-7; 12 bases line up with TRBD2. The J segment lost 6 bases and the V segment lost 0 bases, leaving 13 bases of the junction unmatched. The CDR3 spans 18 residues. Germline V lookup: CDR1 SGHRS, CDR2 YFSETQ. CDR3 region: CASSLAGTSGRSASEQYF. CDR3 sequence (DNA): TGCGCCAGCAGCTTGGCCGGAACTAGCGGGAGGTCGGCTAGCGAGCAGTACTTC.

This sequence joins TRBV6-6 and TRBJ2-7; TRBD1 is a possible D gene (5 bases). Trimming shortened V by 6 bases and J by 3 bases, and 15 bases separated the two germline ends. This CDR3 is built from 14 residues. CDR1 and CDR2 (germline): MNHNY, SVGAGI (reference sequence). The CDR3 sequence: CASRLTGSDYEQYF. The CDR3, as DNA: TGTGCCAGCAGACTTACAGGTAGTGACTACGAGCAGTACTTC.

This chain uses TRBV5-1 with TRBJ1-1; no clear D gene. V lost 1 base and J lost 1, with 8 bases in between. The CDR3 has 14 amino acids. Looked up from germline, CDR1 is SGHRS and CDR2 is YFSETQ. This chain's CDR3 is CASSLTAQNTEAFF. CDR3 bases: TGCGCCAGCAGCTTGACTGCCCAGAACACTGAAGCTTTCTTT.

The rearrangement joins TRBV3-1 (or the pseudogene TRBV3-2) to TRBJ2-6; D remains unclear. Germline V CDR1 and CDR2: LGHDT, YNNKEL (reference sequence). V lost 7 bases to trimming and J lost 0 bases, with 7 bases between them. This CDR3 has 14 residues. The CDR3 nucleotides are TGTGCCAGCAATCCAGGCTCTGGGGCCAACGTCCTGACTTTC. Translating it yields CASNPGSGANVLTF.

This chain connects TRBV5-1 to TRBJ2-1; maybe TRBD1 (5 bases). CDR1 and CDR2 from the germline V gene are SGHRS and YFSETQ. The CDR3 loop spans 12 amino acids. V lost 2 bases and J lost 7, with 7 bases in between. The CDR3 region is CASSFRANEQFF. The CDR3 DNA is TGCGCCAGCAGCTTCAGGGCGAATGAGCAGTTCTTC.

The chain is built from TRBV9 and TRBJ1-5; D is possibly TRBD1 (5 bases). The length of the CDR3 is 13 residues. V lost 4 bases, J lost 4 bases, and 9 bases lay in between. Germline V gene data show CDR1 as SGDLS and CDR2 as YYNGEE. The CDR3 reads CASSFSGNQPQHF. In DNA form, the CDR3 reads TGTGCCAGCAGCTTCTCAGGGAATCAGCCCCAGCATTTT.

This clone has more than one count but fewer than ten. The CDR3 loop is CASSWARGPGQPQHF. In DNA form, the CDR3 reads TGTGCCAGCAGTTGGGCCAGGGGGCCGGGTCAGCCCCAGCATTTT. The chain recombines TRBV6-2 or TRBV6-3 with TRBJ1-5, with 8 nucleotides matching TRBD1. CDR3 size: 15 residues. Looked up from germline, CDR1 is MNHEY and CDR2 is SVGEGT. Trimming removed 4 bases from V and 6 bases from J; junction bases left unmatched: 8.

The chain recombines TRBV5-1 with TRBJ1-2; D gene ambiguous. Trimming took off 4 bases at V and 7 bases at J, with 14 bases between the two ends. The CDR3 sequence is 13 residues long. CDR1 SGHRS and CDR2 YFSETQ come from the germline V gene. This CDR3 is CASSVDGTAGYTF. CDR3 nucleotides: TGCGCCAGCAGCGTGGACGGTACTGCTGGCTACACCTTC.

The V gene is TRBV6-4, the J gene TRBJ2-5; 12 bases line up with TRBD2. CDR3 length equals 16 residues. From germline, CDR1 is MRHNA and CDR2 SNTAGT. V was pared by 6 bases and J by 5 bases, with 10 bases of the junction left unmatched. Here the CDR3 reads CASSPRLAGVQETQYF. CDR3 coding DNA: TGTGCCAGCAGCCCTCGACTAGCGGGAGTCCAGGAGACCCAGTACTTC.